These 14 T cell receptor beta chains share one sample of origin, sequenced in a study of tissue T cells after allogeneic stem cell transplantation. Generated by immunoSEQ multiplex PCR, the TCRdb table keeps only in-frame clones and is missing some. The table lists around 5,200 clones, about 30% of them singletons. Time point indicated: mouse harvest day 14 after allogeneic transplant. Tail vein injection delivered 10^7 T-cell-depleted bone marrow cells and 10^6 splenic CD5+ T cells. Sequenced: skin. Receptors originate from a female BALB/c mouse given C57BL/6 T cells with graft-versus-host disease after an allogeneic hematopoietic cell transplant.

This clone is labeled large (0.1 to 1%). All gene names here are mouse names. The CDR3 bases that were read are TGCTCCAGCAGTCCCCAAAACACAGAAGTCTTC. Translating it yields CSSSPQNTEVF. The whole CDR3 protein reads CSSSPQNTEVFF. The chain has TRBV23 and TRBJ1-1; TRBD1 is the table's D call and was not checked against the DNA. The CDR3 end lies 1 residue beyond the end of the read and is filled in from the germline J gene. The CDR3 contains 12 residues. CDR1 and CDR2 from the germline V gene are KGHTA and FQNQQP.

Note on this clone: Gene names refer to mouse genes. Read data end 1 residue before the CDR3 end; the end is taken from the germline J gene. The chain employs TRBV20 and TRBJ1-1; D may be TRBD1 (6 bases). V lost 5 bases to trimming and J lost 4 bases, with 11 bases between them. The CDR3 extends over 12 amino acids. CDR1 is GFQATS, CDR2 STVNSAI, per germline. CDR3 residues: CGAPRGGTEVFF. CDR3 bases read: TGTGGTGCTCCCAGGGGTGGCACAGAAGTCTTC.

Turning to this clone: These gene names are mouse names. The CDR3 DNA, read in part, is TGTGCCAGCTCCCGGGACAGTGCAGAAACGCTGTAT. Its translation is CASSRDSAETLY. The CDR3 in full is CASSRDSAETLYF. The J gene is TRBJ2-3, the V gene TRBV12-1; D tentatively reads TRBD1 or TRBD2 (5 bases each). The sequenced fragment ends 1 residue before the CDR3 boundary, so the rest is inferred from the germline J gene. CDR3 size: 13 residues. Trimming shortened V by 4 bases and J by 0 bases, and 7 bases separated the two germline ends. Germline V gene data show CDR1 as SGHSN and CDR2 as HYEKVE.

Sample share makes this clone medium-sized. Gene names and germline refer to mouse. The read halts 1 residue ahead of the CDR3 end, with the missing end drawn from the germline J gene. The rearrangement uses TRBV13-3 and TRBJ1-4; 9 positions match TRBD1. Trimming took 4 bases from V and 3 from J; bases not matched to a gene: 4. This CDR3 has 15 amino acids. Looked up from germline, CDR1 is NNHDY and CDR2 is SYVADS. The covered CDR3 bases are TGTGCCAGCAGTTGGGACAGGGCGGCCAACGAAAGATTATTT. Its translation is CASSWDRAANERLF. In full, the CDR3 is CASSWDRAANERLFF.

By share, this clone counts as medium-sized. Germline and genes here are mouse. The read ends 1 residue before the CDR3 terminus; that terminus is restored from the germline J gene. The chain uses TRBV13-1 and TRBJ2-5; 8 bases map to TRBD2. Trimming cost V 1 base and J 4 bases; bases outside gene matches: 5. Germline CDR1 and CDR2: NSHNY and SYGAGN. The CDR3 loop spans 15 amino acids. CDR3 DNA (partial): TGTGCCAGCAGTGATTCGGCTGGGGGGAAAGACACCCAGTAC. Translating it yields CASSDSAGGKDTQY. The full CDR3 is CASSDSAGGKDTQYF.

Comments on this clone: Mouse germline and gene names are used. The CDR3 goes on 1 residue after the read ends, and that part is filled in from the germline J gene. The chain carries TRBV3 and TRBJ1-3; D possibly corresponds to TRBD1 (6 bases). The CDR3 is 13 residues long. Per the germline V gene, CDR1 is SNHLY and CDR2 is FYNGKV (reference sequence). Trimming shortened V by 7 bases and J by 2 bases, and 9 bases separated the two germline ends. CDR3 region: CASTGTTGNTLYF. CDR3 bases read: TGTGCCAGCACTGGGACAACTGGAAATACGCTCTAT.

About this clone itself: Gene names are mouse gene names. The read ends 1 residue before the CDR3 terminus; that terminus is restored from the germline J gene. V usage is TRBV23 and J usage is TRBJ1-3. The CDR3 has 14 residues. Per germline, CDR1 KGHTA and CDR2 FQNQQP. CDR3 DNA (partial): TGCTCCAGCAGTCAATCGTGGGGTGGAAATACGCTCTAT. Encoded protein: CSSSQSWGGNTLY. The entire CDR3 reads CSSSQSWGGNTLYF.

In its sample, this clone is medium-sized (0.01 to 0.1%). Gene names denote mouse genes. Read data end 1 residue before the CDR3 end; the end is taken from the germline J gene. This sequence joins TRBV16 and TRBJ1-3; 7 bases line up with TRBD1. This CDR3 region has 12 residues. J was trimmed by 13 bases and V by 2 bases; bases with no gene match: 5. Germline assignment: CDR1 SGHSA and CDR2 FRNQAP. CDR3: CASSLSGTDLYF. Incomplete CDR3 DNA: TGTGCAAGCAGCTTATCCGGGACAGATCTCTAT. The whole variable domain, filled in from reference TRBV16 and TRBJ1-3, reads NAGVIQTPRHKVTGKGQEATLWCEPISGHSAVFWYRQTIVQGLEFLTYFRNQAPIDDSGMPKERFSAQMPNQSHSTLKIQSTQPQDSAVYLCASSLSGTDLYFGEGSRLIVV.

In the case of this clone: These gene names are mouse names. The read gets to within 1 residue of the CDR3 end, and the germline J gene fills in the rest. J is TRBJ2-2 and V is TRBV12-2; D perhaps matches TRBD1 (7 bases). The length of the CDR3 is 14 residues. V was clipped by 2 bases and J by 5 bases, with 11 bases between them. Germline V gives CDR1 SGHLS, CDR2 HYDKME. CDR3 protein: CASSQGAVTGQLYF. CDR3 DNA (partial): TGTGCCAGCTCTCAGGGGGCGGTTACCGGGCAGCTCTAC.

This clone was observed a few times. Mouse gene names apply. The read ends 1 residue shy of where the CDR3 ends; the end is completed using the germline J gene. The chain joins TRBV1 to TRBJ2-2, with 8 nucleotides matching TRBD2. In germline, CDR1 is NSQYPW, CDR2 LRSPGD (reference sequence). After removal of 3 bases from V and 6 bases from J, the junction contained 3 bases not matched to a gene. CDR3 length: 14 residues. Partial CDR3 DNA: TGCACCTGCAGTGCGGGGGGGGCGCCCGGGCAGCTCTAC. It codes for CTCSAGGAPGQLY. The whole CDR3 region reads CTCSAGGAPGQLYF.

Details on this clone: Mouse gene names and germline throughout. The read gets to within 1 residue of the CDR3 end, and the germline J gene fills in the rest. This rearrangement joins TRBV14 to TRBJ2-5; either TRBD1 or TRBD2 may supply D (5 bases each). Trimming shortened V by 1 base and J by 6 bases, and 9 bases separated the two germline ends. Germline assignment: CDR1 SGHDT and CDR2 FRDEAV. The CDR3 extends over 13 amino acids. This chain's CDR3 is CASSFGAGDTQYF. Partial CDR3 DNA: TGTGCCAGCAGTTTCGGGGCAGGGGACACCCAGTAC. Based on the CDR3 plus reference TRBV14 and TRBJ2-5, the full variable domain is EAGVTQSPRYAVLQEGQAVSFWCDPISGHDTLYWYQQPRDQGPQLLVYFRDEAVIDNSQLPSDRFSAVRPKGTNSTLKIQSAKQGDTATYLCASSFGAGDTQYFGPGTRLLVL.

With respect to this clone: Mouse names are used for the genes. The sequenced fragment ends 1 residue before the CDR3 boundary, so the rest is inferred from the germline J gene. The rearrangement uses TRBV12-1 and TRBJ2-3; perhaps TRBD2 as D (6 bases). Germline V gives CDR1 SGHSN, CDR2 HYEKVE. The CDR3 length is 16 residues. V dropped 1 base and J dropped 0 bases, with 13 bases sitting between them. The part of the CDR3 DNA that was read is TGTGCCAGCTCTCTGGGACTTTTACCTAGTGCAGAAACGCTGTAT. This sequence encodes CASSLGLLPSAETLY. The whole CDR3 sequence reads CASSLGLLPSAETLYF.

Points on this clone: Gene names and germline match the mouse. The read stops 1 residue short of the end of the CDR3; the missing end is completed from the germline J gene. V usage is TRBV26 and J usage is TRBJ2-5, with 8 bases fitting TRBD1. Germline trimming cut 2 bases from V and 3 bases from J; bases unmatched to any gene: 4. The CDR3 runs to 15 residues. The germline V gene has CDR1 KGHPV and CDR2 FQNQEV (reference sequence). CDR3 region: CASSLQGARQDTQYF. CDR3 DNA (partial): TGTGCCAGCAGTCTGCAGGGGGCACGGCAAGACACCCAGTAC.

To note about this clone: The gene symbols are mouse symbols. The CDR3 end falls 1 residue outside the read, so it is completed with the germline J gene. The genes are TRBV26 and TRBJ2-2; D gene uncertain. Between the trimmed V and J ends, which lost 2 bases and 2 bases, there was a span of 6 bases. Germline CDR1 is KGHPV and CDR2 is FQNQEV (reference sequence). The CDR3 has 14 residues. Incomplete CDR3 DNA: TGTGCCAGCAGTCTGGAACATAACACCGGGCAGCTCTAC. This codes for CASSLEHNTGQLY. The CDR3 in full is CASSLEHNTGQLYF.